Given below is one T cell receptor beta chain in context. Its antigen is currently unknown. This sample is part of a study of cytomegalovirus exposure and HLA in healthy donors. Whole-study findings and limits: Donors belonging to an Asian-associated ancestry cluster reportedly showed fewer N-insertions in productive TCRs than the roughly 670-donor mean, according to what a later analysis found.

It was healthy bone marrow donors who served as donors. Trimming removed 3 bases from V and 0 bases from J, with 14 bases in between. CDR3 length: 16 amino acids. Germline V gene sequence: CDR1 SGDLS, CDR2 YYNGEE. Both 60 Vbeta primers and 13 Jbeta primers went into the PCR. Here immunoSEQ multiplex PCR was the method, and the copy in TCRdb shows in-frame clones only, minus some. The profile shows 150,000 to 200,000 clones, 65% to 70% of them singletons. The material sequenced was PBMCs. The J gene is TRBJ2-3, the V gene TRBV9; possible D gene TRBD2, 5 bases. This TCR was sampled from a man in his thirties or forties in good health and CMV-seropositive. The CDR3 bases are TGTGCCAGCAGCGCCCCGAGCGGCACAAGCACAGATACGCAGTATTTT. The encoded protein is CASSAPSGTSTDTQYF.